What follows are 11 T cell receptor beta chains derived from one specimen sequenced in a study of Tregs in tolerant kidney transplant recipients. The protocol was immunoSEQ multiplex PCR, while the TCRdb copy is restricted to in-frame clones and leaves out a portion. This table lists roughly 48,000 clones. The source material was CD4+ T cells from blood, sampled before the transplant. All receptors come from a human donor who received a combined kidney and bone marrow transplant.

In regard to this clone: From the germline J gene comes the end of the CDR3, since the read stops 3 residues before it. The chain links TRBV5-6 to TRBJ2-7; the D gene is possibly TRBD1 (5 bases). Trimming left V 6 bases short and J 1 base short, with 14 bases between. The CDR3 has 14 residues. Germline assignment: CDR1 SGHDT and CDR2 YYEEEE. The chain's CDR3 is CASTEKGFSYEQYF. The sequenced CDR3 bases are TGTGCCAGCACCGAAAAGGGGTTTTCCTACGAG.

The DNA read from the CDR3 is TGTGCCAGCTCATCAACACAACTCGGGACAGGGGGACAGCCC. Encoded protein: CASSSTQLGTGGQP. The whole CDR3 is CASSSTQLGTGGQPQHF. The chain has TRBV18 and TRBJ1-5; TRBD1 aligns across 11 bases. The DNA ends 3 residues before the CDR3 does, and the rest of the CDR3 is filled in from the germline J gene. Trimming took 5 bases from V and 7 from J; bases not matched to a gene: 13. Germline values: CDR1 KGHSH, CDR2 LQKENI. CDR3 size: 17 residues.

Regarding this clone: Sequencing ends 3 residues short of the CDR3 end; the germline J gene provides the rest. The chain has TRBV7-9 and TRBJ1-1; D is unresolved. The V and J ends lost 1 base and 1 base respectively, with 10 bases between them. Looked up from germline, CDR1 is SEHNR and CDR2 is FQNEAQ (reference sequence). The CDR3 has 15 residues. CDR3 DNA, as far as it was read: TGTGCCAGCAGCTTAGGTGCAGAGAGGAACACTGAA. Its translation is CASSLGAERNTE. In full, the CDR3 is CASSLGAERNTEAFF. Together with reference TRBV7-9 and TRBJ1-1, the CDR3 gives the full variable domain: DTGVSQNPRHKITKRGQNVTFRCDPISEHNRLYWYRQTLGQGPEFLTYFQNEAQLEKSRLLSDRFSAERPKGSFSTLEIQRTEQGDSAMYLCASSLGAERNTEAFFGQGTRLTVV.

Comments on this clone: The CDR3 is cut off 3 residues early in the read; its end comes from the germline J gene. The chain recombines TRBV19 with TRBJ2-1; tentatively, D is TRBD2 (5 bases). Trimming left V 5 bases short and J 8 bases short, with 22 bases between. Germline values: CDR1 LNHDA, CDR2 SQIVND (reference sequence). This CDR3 comprises 16 residues. The sequenced part of the CDR3 DNA is TGTGCCAGTAGTCGAAGGAGCGGTCCCCCGTCATATGAG. Translated, it gives CASSRRSGPPSYE. The complete CDR3 reads CASSRRSGPPSYEQFF.

As to this clone: The read terminates 3 residues ahead of where the CDR3 ends, so the germline J gene completes it. This sequence joins TRBV20-1 and TRBJ1-5; D remains unclear. The germline CDR1 and CDR2 sequences are DFQATT and SNEGSKA (reference sequence). Trimming took 4 bases from V and 0 from J, leaving 13 bases between them. The CDR3 has 15 amino acids. The CDR3 spells CSAIPTPDSNQPQHF. The CDR3 bases that were read are TGCAGTGCTATTCCGACTCCAGATAGCAATCAGCCC.

A word on this clone: The read comes to an end 3 residues before the CDR3 does, leaving the germline J gene to fill in the end. Other DNA sequences within the sample encode an identical CDR3. The chain couples TRBV5-1 to TRBJ1-5; TRBD1 matches 8 bases. The V and J ends lost 4 bases and 5 bases, in that order; junction bases with no gene match: 5. The length of the CDR3 is 14 residues. CDR1 is SGHRS, CDR2 YFSETQ, per germline. The CDR3 region is CASSLSGGDQPQHF. The CDR3 bases that were read are TGCGCCAGCAGCCTTTCAGGGGGCGATCAGCCC. The full variable domain, rest sourced from reference TRBV5-1 and TRBJ1-5, is KAGVTQTPRYLIKTRGQQVTLSCSPISGHRSVSWYQQTPGQGLQFLFEYFSETQRNKGNFPGRFSGRQFSNSRSEMNVSTLELGDSALYLCASSLSGGDQPQHFGDGTRLSIL.

For this clone: The read gets to within 3 residues of the CDR3 end, and the germline J gene fills in the rest. This chain joins TRBV2 and TRBJ2-1, with D possibly TRBD1 on 5 matching bases. There are 15 residues in the CDR3. V was trimmed by 3 bases and J by 4 bases, leaving 13 bases between them. Germline V lookup: CDR1 SNHLY, CDR2 FYNNEI. The CDR3 region is CASSDSEGDYNEQFF. The sequenced CDR3 bases are TGTGCCAGCAGTGATTCGGAAGGGGATTACAATGAG.

As to this clone: The observed sequence ends 3 residues before the CDR3 terminus, with the missing tail filled in from the germline J gene. The chain recombines TRBV2 with TRBJ1-1; no firm D call. Germline lookup yields CDR1 SNHLY and CDR2 FYNNEI. V dropped 5 bases and J dropped 0 bases, with 10 bases sitting between them. The CDR3 sequence is 14 residues long. Here the CDR3 reads CASSFTYMNTEAFF. CDR3 DNA (partial): TGTGCCAGCAGTTTCACATACATGAACACTGAA.

Note on this clone: The sequence runs out 3 residues before the end of the CDR3; the remainder is reconstructed from the germline J gene. The chain links TRBV2 to TRBJ2-5, with D perhaps TRBD2 (5 bases). The CDR3 covers 12 residues. V was shortened by 4 bases and J by 5 bases, with 8 bases between the two germline ends. Germline values: CDR1 SNHLY, CDR2 FYNNEI. The CDR3 DNA, read in part, is TGTGCCAGCAGTGTTAGCGTTGAGACC. It specifies CASSVSVET. The CDR3 as a whole reads CASSVSVETQYF.

Regarding this clone: The CDR3 extends 3 residues past the end of the read, so its final part is completed from the germline J gene. The chain has TRBV2 and TRBJ2-7; the match to TRBD1 covers 8 bases. The CDR3 sequence is 16 residues long. From germline, CDR1 is SNHLY and CDR2 FYNNEI. Trimming at V came to 7 bases and at J to 6 bases, leaving 17 bases not matched to a gene. The CDR3 here is CASTPRLEQGESEQYF. Partial CDR3 DNA: TGTGCCAGCACCCCTCGTTTGGAACAGGGGGAAAGCGAG.

About this clone itself: The observed sequence ends 3 residues before the CDR3 terminus, with the missing tail filled in from the germline J gene. V usage is TRBV2 and J usage is TRBJ1-5; D is perhaps TRBD1 (5 bases). Trimming left V 4 bases short and J 9 bases short, with 13 bases between. Germline CDR1 reads SNHLY; CDR2 reads FYNNEI. CDR3 length: 13 amino acids. The DNA read from the CDR3 is TGTGCCAGCAGTGGCAGGGTTGATACGCCC. It yields the protein CASSGRVDTP. The entire CDR3 protein reads CASSGRVDTPQHF.